A selection of T cell receptor beta chains follows, all from one sample in a study of blood T cell repertoires in COVID-19. Libraries were prepared by immunoSEQ multiplex PCR; TCRdb keeps only in-frame clonotypes and omits some of them. The sample carries over 95,000 clones, about 89% recorded once. Source material: peripheral blood. Source of these receptors: a human donor with acute or convalescent COVID-19. The donor label of this sample is uncertain. Each CDR3 is given with its conserved first and last residue. D genes are given only for firm matches. Some rows have no size entry. The others give once, few or many, or a class for an expanded clone.

TRBJ2-5 . TRBV6-2/TRBV6-3 . CASSQDYGWGTQYF TGTGCCAGCAGTCAGGACTACGGCTGGGGGACCCAGTACTTC
TRBJ2-1 . TRBV5-1 . CASSAQGSSYNEQFF TGCGCCAGCAGCGCACAGGGAAGCTCCTACAATGAGCAGTTCTTC
TRBJ1-1 . TRBV6-4 . CASSATRGSTEAFF TGTGCCAGCAGTGCGACACGGGGGTCCACTGAAGCTTTCTTT
TRBJ1-4 . TRBV9 TRBD1 CASSVLGQGSEKLFF TGTGCCAGCAGCGTATTAGGACAGGGAAGTGAAAAACTGTTTTTT
TRBJ2-3 . TRBV7-3 . CASSLLGTADTQYF TGTGCCAGCAGCCTCCTCGGGACTGCAGATACGCAGTATTTT
TRBJ1-2 . TRBV3-1/TRBV3-2 . CASSQDGAVYGYTF TGTGCCAGCAGCCAAGATGGGGCCGTCTATGGCTACACCTTC
TRBJ2-1 . TRBV24-1 . CATGRAGDIDEQFF TGTGCCACCGGGCGGGCTGGTGATATCGATGAGCAGTTCTTC
TRBJ1-2 . TRBV10-3 TRBD1 CAISGSGGMDYGYTF TGTGCCATCAGTGGGTCAGGGGGAATGGACTATGGCTACACCTTC
TRBJ2-3 . TRBV10-3 . CATMGPASTDTQYF TGTGCCACGATGGGGCCAGCTAGCACAGATACGCAGTATTTT
TRBJ1-1 . TRBV5-6 . CASSLSGRVRTEAFF TGTGCCAGCAGCTTGTCGGGCAGGGTGAGGACTGAAGCTTTCTTT
TRBJ1-1 . TRBV19 . CASSIGHISTEAFF TGTGCCAGTAGTATAGGACATATAAGCACTGAAGCTTTCTTT
TRBJ1-6 . TRBV6-2/TRBV6-3 . CASSYDPGVWNQHNSPLHF TGTGCCAGCAGTTACGATCCAGGGGTTTGGAATCAACATAATTCACCCCTCCACTTT
TRBJ2-4 . TRBV18 TRBD2 CASSPPNGGSKNIQYF TGTGCCAGCTCACCACCGAACGGGGGGTCCAAAAACATTCAGTACTTC
TRBJ2-1 . TRBV9 TRBD1 CASSGTTGGSVNEQFF TGTGCCAGCAGCGGAACCACAGGGGGCAGTGTGAATGAGCAGTTCTTC
TRBJ1-1 . TRBV28 TRBD1 CASSLNAGGYTEAFF TGTGCCAGCAGTTTAAACGCAGGGGGTTACACTGAAGCTTTCTTT
TRBJ1-5 once TRBV7-2 TRBD1 CASSLFSRGSNQPQHF TGTGCCAGCAGCTTATTCTCCAGGGGGAGCAATCAGCCCCAGCATTTT
TRBJ2-4 . TRBV3-1/TRBV3-2 TRBD1 CASSQGSGGVNIQYF TGTGCCAGCAGCCAAGGTTCAGGGGGTGTAAACATTCAGTACTTC
TRBJ1-2 . TRBV29-1 TRBD1 CSVTTGGVAGYTF TGCAGCGTAACGACAGGGGGGGTGGCCGGCTACACCTTC
TRBJ1-2 . TRBV28 TRBD1 CASSFPGQGYGYTF TGTGCCAGCAGTTTCCCGGGACAGGGCTATGGCTACACCTTC
TRBJ1-2 few TRBV11-2 TRBD1 CASSPGQGDGYTF TGTGCCAGCAGCCCCGGACAGGGGGATGGCTACACCTTC
TRBJ2-2 . TRBV9 . CASSATGTGELFF TGTGCCAGCAGCGCAACAGGGACCGGGGAGCTGTTTTTT
TRBJ1-2 . TRBV7-2 . CASSPRRGNPYYGYTF TGTGCCAGCAGCCCTCGGCGGGGCAACCCCTACTATGGCTACACCTTC
TRBJ2-5 . TRBV7-9 TRBD2 CASSLASGLQETQYF TGTGCCAGCAGCTTGGCTAGCGGACTACAAGAGACCCAGTACTTC
TRBJ2-3 . TRBV11-2 . CASSLGNSYSTDTQYF TGTGCCAGCAGCTTAGGAAATAGCTATAGCACAGATACGCAGTATTTT
TRBJ2-2 . TRBV7-6 TRBD2 CASSLRPGLADNTGELFF TGTGCCAGCAGTCTACGGCCGGGACTAGCGGACAACACCGGGGAGCTGTTTTTT
TRBJ1-3 . TRBV9 . CASSVATGYNTGNTIYF TGTGCCAGCAGCGTAGCTACGGGTTACAACACTGGAAACACCATATATTTT
TRBJ2-1 . TRBV5-4 TRBD2 CASSRPSGGAFNEQFF TGTGCCAGCAGCAGACCTAGCGGGGGGGCCTTCAATGAGCAGTTCTTC
TRBJ1-2 . TRBV7-8 TRBD1 CASGKQGRGYGYTF TGTGCCAGCGGGAAACAGGGGAGAGGCTATGGCTACACCTTC
TRBJ1-1 once TRBV6-4 . CASSDGGGNTEAFF TGTGCCAGCAGTGACGGGGGGGGCAACACTGAAGCTTTCTTT
TRBJ2-1 . TRBV30 . CAWSVGVGVGNEQFF TGTGCCTGGAGTGTGGGAGTGGGAGTTGGCAATGAGCAGTTCTTC
TRBJ1-1 . TRBV5-4 . CASSSATGPGEAFF TGTGCCAGCAGCTCAGCAACTGGTCCAGGGGAAGCTTTCTTT
TRBJ2-4 . TRBV18 . CASSPGTVDKNIQYF TGTGCCAGCTCACCGGGGACTGTGGACAAAAACATTCAGTACTTC
TRBJ1-2 . TRBV28 . CASSSTTGHYGYTF TGTGCCAGCAGTTCTACGACAGGCCACTATGGCTACACCTTC
TRBJ1-1 few TRBV5-1 . CASSFGQNTEAFF TGCGCCAGCAGCTTTGGCCAGAACACTGAAGCTTTCTTT
TRBJ1-6 . TRBV7-3 . CASSPRTEYNSPLHF TGTGCCAGCAGCCCAAGGACTGAGTATAATTCACCCCTCCACTTT
TRBJ1-6 once TRBV29-1 . CSVRTENNSPLHF TGCAGCGTGCGGACAGAGAATAATTCGCCCCTCCACTTT
TRBJ1-1 . TRBV6-5 TRBD1 CASGGGGAGQGEAFF TGTGCCAGCGGCGGCGGTGGGGCTGGACAGGGAGAAGCTTTCTTT
TRBJ1-1 . TRBV28 . CASSLGAFLTNTEAFF TGTGCCAGCAGTTTAGGGGCCTTCCTCACGAACACTGAAGCTTTCTTT
TRBJ2-7 once TRBV11-2 . CASSFRGSAYEQYF TGTGCCAGCAGCTTTCGTGGGAGCGCCTACGAGCAGTACTTC
TRBJ2-5 . TRBV4-2 TRBD2 CASSQDQAGGPETQYF TGTGCCAGCAGCCAAGATCAGGCGGGGGGGCCAGAGACCCAGTACTTC
TRBJ2-7 few TRBV7-9 TRBD1 CASSPGQGISYEQYF TGTGCCAGCAGTCCTGGACAGGGGATCTCCTACGAGCAGTACTTC
TRBJ2-2 . TRBV15 TRBD1 CATSKGQGAGGELFF TGTGCCACCAGCAAGGGACAGGGGGCCGGCGGGGAGCTGTTTTTT
TRBJ2-5 . TRBV10-3 . CAISPRQQETQYF TGTGCCATCAGCCCCAGACAGCAAGAGACCCAGTACTTC
TRBJ2-3 . TRBV7-2 . CASSLQDTQYF TGTGCCAGCAGCCTACAGGATACGCAGTATTTT
TRBJ1-2 . TRBV7-2 . CASSLDRYGYTF TGTGCCAGCAGCTTAGATAGATATGGCTACACCTTC
TRBJ1-5 . TRBV7-2 . CASSLDRNQPQHF TGTGCCAGCAGCCTCGACAGAAATCAGCCCCAGCATTTT
TRBJ1-5 . TRBV6-2/TRBV6-3 TRBD1 CASSYLLGQGDSNQPQHF TGTGCCAGCAGTTACCTCCTAGGACAGGGAGATAGCAATCAGCCCCAGCATTTT
TRBJ2-3 . TRBV4-1 TRBD2 CASSGQPGLAGPTDTQYF TGCGCCAGCAGCGGGCAACCGGGACTAGCGGGGCCCACAGATACGCAGTATTTT
TRBJ2-1 . TRBV6-4 . CASSDSPISSYNEQFF TGTGCCAGCAGTGACTCGCCCATTAGCTCCTACAATGAGCAGTTCTTC
TRBJ1-2 . TRBV19 . CASSISGVRGYTF TGTGCCAGTAGTATCAGCGGGGTCCGCGGCTACACCTTC
TRBJ2-7 . TRBV18 . CASSPGRGSYEQYF TGTGCCAGCTCACCGGGAAGGGGTTCCTACGAGCAGTACTTC
TRBJ2-7 . TRBV6-5 . CASSLRGSPYEQYF TGTGCCAGCAGTTTGAGGGGGTCACCCTACGAGCAGTACTTC
TRBJ2-7 . TRBV18 . CASGRGAPVSYEQYF TGTGCCAGCGGGAGGGGGGCCCCAGTATCCTACGAGCAGTACTTC
TRBJ2-2 . TRBV9 TRBD2 CASSGTSGPTGELFF TGTGCCAGCAGCGGTACTAGCGGGCCTACCGGGGAGCTGTTTTTT
TRBJ1-4 . TRBV28 TRBD1 CASSEPGQGSEKLFF TGTGCCAGCAGTGAACCGGGACAGGGTTCCGAAAAACTGTTTTTT
TRBJ1-5 . TRBV28 TRBD1 CATTGEMSNQPQHF TGTGCCACCACAGGGGAGATGAGCAATCAGCCCCAGCATTTT
TRBJ1-2 . TRBV5-4 . CASSLMGGLLRRGYTF TGTGCCAGCAGCTTGATGGGGGGGTTGCTTCGCCGTGGCTACACCTTC
TRBJ1-4 . TRBV2 TRBD1 CASSAQGAGSEKLFF TGTGCCAGCAGTGCCCAGGGGGCGGGGAGTGAAAAACTGTTTTTT
TRBJ1-5 few TRBV4-1 TRBD1 CASSLSGQTNQPQHF TGCGCCAGCAGCCTCTCGGGACAGACAAATCAGCCCCAGCATTTT
TRBJ1-2 . TRBV28 . CASISGGDDYGYTF TGTGCCAGCATTTCGGGAGGGGATGACTATGGCTACACCTTC